This T cell receptor (beta chain) was identified during a study of T cell clonality in common variable immunodeficiency. Study-wide results and limits: Fewer deletions and N-nucleotide insertions were reportedly seen in common variable immunodeficiency TCR beta sequences. Shared TCRbeta clones were fewer between CVID subjects than controls.

Many counts were recorded for this clone. Its antigen is as yet unknown. The CDR3 goes on 3 residues after the read ends, and that part is filled in from the germline J gene. CDR1 and CDR2 (germline): GTSNPN, SVGIG (reference sequence). J gave up 4 bases and V 6 bases, and 3 bases lay outside the gene matches. This CDR3 region has 12 residues. The table came from immunoSEQ multiplex PCR; TCRdb's copy has only in-frame clones and leaves some out. The counts give under 30,000 clones, none of them seen only once; about an eighth is held by the top ten. Heparinized whole blood, roughly 5 to 9 ml, came from each donor.

The sample consisted of peripheral blood mononuclear cells. The clonotype originates from a person aged 18 to 70 in good health. This sequence joins TRBV30 and TRBJ2-7; TRBD1 matches 10 bases. CDR3 bases read: TGTGCCTGTTGGACAGGGGGGTACGAG. This encodes CACWTGGYE. From start to end, the CDR3 is CACWTGGYEQYF.